This T cell receptor (beta chain) was found in a study of blood T cell repertoires in COVID-19. Study at large: The origin of the acute and convalescent COVID-19 samples was the United States, Italy and Spain. Sources were T cells, B-cell-depleted T cells, or PBMCs; the material itself was cDNA or gDNA.

Deletions cut 8 bases from V and 2 bases from J, with 18 bases between. Germline V gene sequence: CDR1 SGHVS, CDR2 FQNEAQ. This CDR3 spans 16 amino acids. As processed by the authors: Counts of nucleated cells, estimated from reference gene primer amplification, were obtained. Using immunoSEQ multiplex PCR, the repertoire was profiled, and TCRdb retains in-frame clones only, with some absent. V, J and clone size are those of that table, while D and trimming were read from the DNA. The table has more than 150,000 clones, 85% to 90% seen once. The receptor comes from a man aged 70-80 years with active or convalescent COVID-19. Input material: peripheral blood. The genes are TRBV7-8 and TRBJ1-4; tentative D call: TRBD1 (5 bases). The CDR3 sequence is CASCEALWGTNEKLFF. For the CDR3, the DNA is TGTGCCAGCTGCGAGGCCCTATGGGGCACTAATGAAAAACTGTTTTTT.